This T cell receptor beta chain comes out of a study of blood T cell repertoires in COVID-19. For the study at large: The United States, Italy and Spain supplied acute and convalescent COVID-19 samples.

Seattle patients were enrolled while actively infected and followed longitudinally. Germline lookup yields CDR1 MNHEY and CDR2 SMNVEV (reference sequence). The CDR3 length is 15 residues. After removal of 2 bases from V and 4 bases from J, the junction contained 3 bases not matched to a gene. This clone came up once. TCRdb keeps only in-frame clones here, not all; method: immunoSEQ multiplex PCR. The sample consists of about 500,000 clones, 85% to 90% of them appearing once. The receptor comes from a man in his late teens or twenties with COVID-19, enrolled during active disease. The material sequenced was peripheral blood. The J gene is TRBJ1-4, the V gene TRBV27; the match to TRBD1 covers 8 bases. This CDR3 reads CASSLGTGFNEKLFF. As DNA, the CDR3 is TGTGCCAGCAGTTTAGGGACAGGATTTAATGAAAAACTGTTTTTT.